Included here is one TCR beta chain sequence, with context. TCRdb re-called the 5' RACE reads with MiXCR, one entry per CDR3 protein. Here the sample spans 350,000 to 500,000 distinct CDR3 sequences, approximately 18% being singletons. The sample originates from a study of T-cell memory formation after mild COVID-19. Per germline, CDR1 SGHNT and CDR2 YYREEE (reference sequence). The CDR3 is made up of 15 amino acids. The V and J ends lost 4 bases and 2 bases respectively, with 15 bases between them. The genes are TRBV5-4 and TRBJ2-5, with D possibly TRBD1 on 6 matching bases. The receptor comes from a man younger than 35 who had mild COVID-19 (a few samples of this study predate the infection). Cell type and time point are not known. Material for sequencing was PBMCs or a T cell subset sorted from them (not recorded which). The CDR3 sequence: CASSQPGQRQETQYF. CDR3 DNA sequence: TGTGCCAGCAGCCAACCGGGACAAAGACAAGAGACCCAGTACTTC.